This T cell receptor beta chain was identified in a study of glioma-infiltrating T cells. Using RNA template, CDR3s of TCR alpha and beta were amplified with iRepertoire arm-PCR. In TCRdb, the multiplex PCR reads were re-called with MiXCR into one record per CDR3 protein. The table lists approximately 100,000 distinct CDR3 sequences, 20% to 25% of them singletons. In its sample, this clonotype was seen many times. What it binds is unknown. This CDR3 has 14 residues. The V gene lost 3 bases and the J gene lost 3 bases, with 9 bases spanning the gap. Study results and caveats: Non-neoplastic patients had below-expected tissue-blood divergence, while all gliomas exceeded expectation.

Sequencing was performed on glioma tissue, nonneoplastic brain tissue, or PBMCs (not recorded which). This TCR was sampled from a human donor with low-grade glioma or glioblastoma, undergoing nonglioma brain surgery, or in good health (not recorded which). The chain carries TRBV12-3 or TRBV12-4 and TRBJ1-5; D is ambiguous. CDR3 sequence: CASSFRQFNQPQHF. The CDR3 DNA is TGTGCCAGCAGTTTCCGGCAATTCAATCAGCCCCAGCATTTT.